This T cell receptor beta chain is drawn from a study of post-analysis software for immune sequencing data. Study-wide background: Progressive-relapsing, secondary progressive and relapsing-remitting multiple sclerosis were among the disease courses included. Study-level points and caveats: Among multiple sclerosis patients, normalized Chao1 diversity was significantly below that of controls. Strong same-batch co-clustering of samples appeared with F measure clustering. Elevated frequency relative to controls characterized four or five TRBV segments in patients, TRBV5-6, TRBV5-1 and TRBV20-1 among them.

Per germline, CDR1 SGHRS and CDR2 YFSETQ. The V gene end was trimmed by 3 bases and the J gene end by 7 bases; junction bases not matched to a gene: 3. This CDR3 region has 13 residues. Included in the TCR beta cDNA libraries were unique molecular identifiers. TCRdb fed the PCR reads into MiXCR, producing one record per CDR3 protein. Here the sample spans roughly 800,000 distinct CDR3 sequences, about 32% being singletons. This clonotype was picked up a small number of times. What it recognizes is unknown. The TCR was taken from a girl between 10 and 17 years old with multiple sclerosis. The sample comprised blood. V is TRBV5-1 and J is TRBJ1-5; 8 positions match TRBD1. The CDR3 DNA sequence: TGCGCCAGCAGCTGGACAGGGCCACAGCCCCAGCATTTT. As protein: CASSWTGPQPQHF.